Listed below are T cell receptor beta chains from one sample, sequenced in a study of blood T cell repertoires in COVID-19. This table comes from immunoSEQ multiplex PCR, and its TCRdb copy is limited to in-frame clones, with some not included. This table has approximately 45,000 clones, 88% appearing once. The sample comprised peripheral blood. These receptors originate from a woman aged 40 to 50 with acute or convalescent COVID-19. CDR3s leave out the opening cysteine and the closing phenylalanine or tryptophan. The order of the fields is CDR3 protein, J gene, V gene, D gene. D genes are given only for firm matches.

ASSHGGLGNQPQH TRBJ1-5 TRBV6-5 .
ASSTQGNEQF TRBJ2-1 TRBV28 TRBD1
ASTRDSTNEKLF TRBJ1-4 TRBV5-1 TRBD1
ASSYLLERTGSSYNSPLH TRBJ1-6 TRBV6-7 TRBD1
ASSVGLAGGPESYEQY TRBJ2-7 TRBV9 TRBD2
ASSHSDGGGNIQY TRBJ2-4 TRBV4-2 TRBD2
ASSLGDRSLSGNTIY TRBJ1-3 TRBV5-1 TRBD1
ASSTTGTFRSTEAF TRBJ1-1 TRBV19 .
ASSLPTRPGQNYGYT TRBJ1-2 TRBV7-9 TRBD1
ASSQAGYEQY TRBJ2-7 TRBV28 .